The 8 T cell receptor beta chains given below trace back to one sample, sequenced in a study of T cell responses to AZD1222 COVID-19 vaccine. The protocol was immunoSEQ multiplex PCR, while the TCRdb copy is restricted to in-frame clones and leaves out a portion. The table records fewer than 200,000 clones, around nine tenths of them present only once. This specimen was peripheral blood, taken on day 0 of AZD1222 vaccination. These receptors were obtained from an adult in good health.

The rearrangement joins TRBV30 to TRBJ1-5; D call uncertain. Trimming removed 4 bases from V and 2 bases from J, with 9 bases in between. The CDR3 extends over 13 amino acids. Germline V gene sequence: CDR1 GTSNPN, CDR2 SVGIG (reference sequence). The CDR3: CAWNAKGNQPQHF. CDR3 bases: TGTGCCTGGAATGCCAAGGGCAATCAGCCCCAGCATTTT.

The chain links TRBV5-1 to TRBJ1-1, with D perhaps matching TRBD1 (6 bases). The CDR3 loop spans 15 amino acids. Trimming shortened V by 0 bases and J by 9 bases, and 18 bases separated the two germline ends. Germline V gene data show CDR1 as SGHRS and CDR2 as YFSETQ. CDR3 in amino acids: CASSLDLGAGDKAFF. CDR3 sequence (DNA): TGCGCCAGCAGCTTGGACCTCGGGGCAGGGGACAAAGCTTTCTTT.

V and J are TRBV19 and TRBJ2-5, with 8 bases matching TRBD2. The CDR3 is made up of 15 amino acids. Germline-derived CDR1 and CDR2 are LNHDA and SQIVND (reference sequence). V was clipped by 5 bases and J by 5 bases; unmatched bases: 10. CDR3 in DNA: TGTGCCAGTAGTGCCTACGATCCGGGGGGGGAGACCCAGTACTTC. Amino acid sequence: CASSAYDPGGETQYF. Using reference TRBV19 and TRBJ2-5 for the parts outside the CDR3, the full variable domain is DGGITQSPKYLFRKEGQNVTLSCEQNLNHDAMYWYRQDPGQGLRLIYYSQIVNDFQKGDIAEGYSVSREKKESFPLTVTSAQKNPTAFYLCASSAYDPGGETQYFGPGTRLLVL.

This rearrangement joins TRBV18 to TRBJ2-2, with D unclear. V lost 2 bases, J lost 0 bases, and 7 bases lay in between. This CDR3 is built from 15 residues. Germline V gives CDR1 KGHSH, CDR2 LQKENI. CDR3 DNA: TGTGCCAGCTCACCAGGGCAGCCGAACACCGGGGAGCTGTTTTTT. Protein product: CASSPGQPNTGELFF.

This clone appeared once. The chain has TRBV28 and TRBJ2-1; TRBD2 is a possible D gene (6 bases). V lost 2 bases and J 8 bases, leaving 13 bases between the germline ends. The CDR3 has 14 residues. Germline V gene lookup returns CDR1 MDHEN and CDR2 SYDVKM. CDR3: CASSLAGSVYEQFF. DNA of the CDR3: TGTGCCAGCAGTTTAGCGGGATCAGTCTATGAGCAGTTCTTC.

CDR3 nucleotides: TGTGCCAGCAGCGTAGGCACAGATACGCAGTATTTT. Translated, it gives CASSVGTDTQYF. The chain employs TRBV9 and TRBJ2-3; D gene uncertain. The CDR3 is 12 residues long. V dropped 0 bases and J dropped 1 base, with 0 bases sitting between them. Germline loops: CDR1 SGDLS, CDR2 YYNGEE.

The chain carries TRBV28 and TRBJ2-7; TRBD1 matches 8 bases. The CDR3 totals 14 residues. Germline CDR1 and CDR2: MDHEN and SYDVKM. With V trimmed by 6 bases and J by 0 bases, 4 bases remained unmatched. This chain's CDR3 is CASRYRGSSYEQYF. The CDR3 nucleotides read TGTGCCAGCAGATACAGGGGGAGCTCCTACGAGCAGTACTTC.

The J gene is TRBJ2-7, the V gene TRBV19; perhaps TRBD1 as D (6 bases). V shed 5 bases and J shed 3 bases, with 17 bases lying between them. The CDR3 is 15 amino acids. CDR1 and CDR2 (germline): LNHDA, SQIVND (reference sequence). As DNA, the CDR3 is TGTGCCAGTAGTCCCAAAACAGGGAGAGTCTACGAGCAGTACTTC. This codes for CASSPKTGRVYEQYF.